The sequence of this T cell receptor (beta chain) was determined in a study of regulatory T cells in long-lasting Graves disease. The study, taken as a whole, reports: Persistent disease samples used TRBV28, TRBJ1-2 and TRBJ2-5 preferentially. The sample size was small, and this may have reduced accuracy.

Relying on iRepertoire HTBI primers and Arm-PCR of CDR3 regions, the team built TCR beta libraries. How the authors handled the data: The samples yielded about 60 TRBV and roughly 15 TRBJ segments. TCRdb recomputed calls from the multiplex PCR reads with MiXCR, one row per CDR3 protein. The V and J calls and clone size are TCRdb's, not the authors'. The repertoire has some 330,000 distinct CDR3 sequences, roughly 23% of them found once; the top ten carry less than 30%. The CDR3 is made up of 13 amino acids. Deletions cut 4 bases from V and 4 bases from J, with 10 bases between. CDR1 and CDR2 from the germline V gene are MDHEN and SYDVKM. As for time point: persistent/refractory GD, antithyroid drugs over 5 years with positive TRAb. The TCR library was made from RNA that had been extracted from PBMCs in TRIzol. This clonotype has a count of ten or more. Its matching antigen is unknown.

Material: peripheral blood mononuclear cells (PBMCs), obtained when the disease was refractory, from a patient treated with antithyroid drugs. This TCR came from a woman aged 40 to 50 with Graves disease. The V and J genes are TRBV28 and TRBJ1-1; weak D call: TRBD1 (6 bases). The CDR3 coding sequence is TGTGCCAGCAGTTGGGGGGCTATCACTGAAGCTTTCTTT. It codes for CASSWGAITEAFF.